The TCR beta chain described here comes from a study of shared clonotypes between healthy human individuals. It was at deep level that the assay was run. Original processing notes: Quality scores were absent from the junction-only immunoSEQ sequences, so filtering differed. Profiling relied on immunoSEQ multiplex PCR, and the TCRdb table lists in-frame clones only, not all of them. The V and J calls and clone size were taken over from that table, and D and trimming were inferred from the DNA. In the table there are about 2.4 million clones, 80% to 95% of which are singletons. The sequencing sample was made of naive CD4+ T cells from PBMCs. Indicated subset: CD45RA+ positively selected. This TCR derives from a man in his late teens or twenties in good health. Some clones in this sample may be carry-over from other donors' samples.

The CDR3: CASSFLNQPQHF. The CDR3 region has the DNA TGTGCCAGCAGTTTCCTAAATCAGCCCCAGCATTTT. The V and J genes are TRBV6-5 and TRBJ1-5; D unclear. The CDR3 runs 12 residues. V lost 4 bases, J lost 4 bases, and 5 bases lay in between. Germline lookup yields CDR1 MNHEY and CDR2 SVGAGI.